Detailed here is one T cell receptor (beta chain). What it binds is not known. Sequencing used immunoSEQ version 4 in survey mode. TCRdb's copy holds only in-frame clones and misses some; the assay was immunoSEQ multiplex PCR. In the table there are 35,000 to 55,000 clones, about nine tenths of which are singletons. This nonspecific control used anti-CD3/anti-CD28 bead stimulation of CD4+ T cells. Sorting selected CD4+ T cells upregulating both CD40 ligand and CD69. The length of the CDR3 is 12 residues. Looked up from germline, CDR1 is KGHDR and CDR2 is SFDVKD. V lost 3 bases, J lost 5 bases, and 6 bases lay in between. These data originate in a study of persistence of HIV-infected CD4 T cells. Study-wide results and limits: Degenerate expanded CDR3beta sequences were enriched among CMV- and Gag-responding cells. TCRbeta richness was lower in CMV- and Gag-responding cells than in anti-CD3/anti-CD28-responding cells.

This TCR was sampled from an adult man with HIV who was CMV-seropositive. The sequences come from CD4+ T cells sorted from PBMCs after roughly 19-hour stimulation, collected from a patient who received antiretroviral therapy. This chain joins TRBV24-1 and TRBJ1-1; D gene uncertain. CDR3 nucleotide sequence: TGTGCCACCAGTGATCCCGGGACTGAAGCTTTCTTT. As protein: CATSDPGTEAFF.